This T cell receptor beta chain is drawn from a study of T cell responses to AZD1222 COVID-19 vaccine. This CDR3 is built from 13 residues. Germline V gene lookup returns CDR1 SGHDT and CDR2 YYEEEE. Trimming took 6 bases from V and 5 from J, leaving 14 bases between them. Study-level points and caveats: It was only 6 or 7 AZD1222 recipients who were seropositive at baseline. The donor cohort was predominantly white British with a female majority, and clonal diversity may have been underestimated. A rise in Spike-specific TCR breadth and depth followed two AZD1222 doses.

Note on this clone: No antigen is known for it.

Measured with immunoSEQ multiplex PCR; TCRdb has only the in-frame clones, and not every one. The table records 88,000 or so clones, about nine tenths of them present only once. The sequences come from peripheral blood, collected on day 0 of AZD1222 vaccination. The sequence came from an adult in good health. V usage is TRBV5-6 and J usage is TRBJ1-1; D is perhaps TRBD1 (6 bases). CDR3 sequence (DNA): TGTGCCAGCAAGTACAGGGATTCGACTGAAGCTTTCTTT. Its translation is CASKYRDSTEAFF.